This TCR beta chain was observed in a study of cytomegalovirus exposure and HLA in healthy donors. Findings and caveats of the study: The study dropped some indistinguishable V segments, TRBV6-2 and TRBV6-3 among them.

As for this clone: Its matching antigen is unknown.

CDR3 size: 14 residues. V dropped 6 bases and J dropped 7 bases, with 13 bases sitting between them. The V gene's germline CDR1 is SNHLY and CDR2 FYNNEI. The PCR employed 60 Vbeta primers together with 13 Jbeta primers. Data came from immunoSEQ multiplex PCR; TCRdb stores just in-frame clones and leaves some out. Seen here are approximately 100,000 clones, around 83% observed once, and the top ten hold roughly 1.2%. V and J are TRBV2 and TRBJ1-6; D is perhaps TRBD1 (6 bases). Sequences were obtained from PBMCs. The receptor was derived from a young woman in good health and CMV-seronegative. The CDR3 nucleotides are TGTGCCAGCAGAACCCAGGGGACGAATTCACCCCTCCACTTT. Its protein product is CASRTQGTNSPLHF.